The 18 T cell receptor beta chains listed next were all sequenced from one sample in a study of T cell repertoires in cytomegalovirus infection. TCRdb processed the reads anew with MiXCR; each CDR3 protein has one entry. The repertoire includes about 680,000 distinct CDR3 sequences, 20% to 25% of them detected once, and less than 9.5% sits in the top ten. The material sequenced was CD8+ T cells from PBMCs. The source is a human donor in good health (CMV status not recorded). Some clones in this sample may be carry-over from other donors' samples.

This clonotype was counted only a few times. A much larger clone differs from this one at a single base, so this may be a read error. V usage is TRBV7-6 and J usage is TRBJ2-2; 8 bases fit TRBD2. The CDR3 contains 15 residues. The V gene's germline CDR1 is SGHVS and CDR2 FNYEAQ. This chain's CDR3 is CACSIGGASTGELFF. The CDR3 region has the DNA TGTGCCTGCAGCATCGGGGGGGCTTCCACCGGGGAGCTGTTTTTT.

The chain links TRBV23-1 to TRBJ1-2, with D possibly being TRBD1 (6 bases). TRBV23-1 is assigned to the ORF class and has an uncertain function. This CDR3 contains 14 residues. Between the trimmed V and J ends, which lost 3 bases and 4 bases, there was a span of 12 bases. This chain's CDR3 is CASSQDSVTYGYTF. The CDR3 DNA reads TGCGCCAGCAGTCAGGACAGTGTTACCTATGGCTACACCTTC.

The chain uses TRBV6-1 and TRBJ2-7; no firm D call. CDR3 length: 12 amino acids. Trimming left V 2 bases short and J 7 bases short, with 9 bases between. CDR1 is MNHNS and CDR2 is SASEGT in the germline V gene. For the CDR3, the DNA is TGTGCCAGCAGTGAAATTGGAATTGAGCAGTACGTC. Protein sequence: CASSEIGIEQYV.

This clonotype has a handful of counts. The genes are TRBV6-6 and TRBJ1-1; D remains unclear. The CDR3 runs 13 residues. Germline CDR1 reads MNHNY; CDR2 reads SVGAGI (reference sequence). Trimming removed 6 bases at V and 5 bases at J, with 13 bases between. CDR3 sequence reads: CASSYATGTEAFF. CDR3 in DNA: TGTGCCAGCAGCTACGCGACGGGGACTGAAGCTTTCTTT.

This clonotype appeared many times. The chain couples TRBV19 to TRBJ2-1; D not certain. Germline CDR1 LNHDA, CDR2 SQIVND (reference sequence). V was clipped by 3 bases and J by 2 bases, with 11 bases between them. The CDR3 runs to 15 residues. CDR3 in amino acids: CASSIMEGTYNEQFF. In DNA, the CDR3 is TGTGCCAGTAGTATTATGGAAGGAACCTACAATGAGCAGTTCTTC. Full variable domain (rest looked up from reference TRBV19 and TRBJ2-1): DGGITQSPKYLFRKEGQNVTLSCEQNLNHDAMYWYRQDPGQGLRLIYYSQIVNDFQKGDIAEGYSVSREKKESFPLTVTSAQKNPTAFYLCASSIMEGTYNEQFFGPGTRLTVL.

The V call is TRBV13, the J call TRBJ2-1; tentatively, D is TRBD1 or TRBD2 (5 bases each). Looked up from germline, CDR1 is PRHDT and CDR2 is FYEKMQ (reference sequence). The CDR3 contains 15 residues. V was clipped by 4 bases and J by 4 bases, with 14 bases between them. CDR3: CASSSGTQNYNEQFF. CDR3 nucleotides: TGTGCCAGCAGCTCAGGGACCCAAAATTACAATGAGCAGTTCTTC.

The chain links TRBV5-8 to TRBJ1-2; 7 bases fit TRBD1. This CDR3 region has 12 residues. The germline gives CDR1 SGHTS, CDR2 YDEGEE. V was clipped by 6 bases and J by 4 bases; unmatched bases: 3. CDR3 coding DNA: TGTGCCAGCATAAACAGGGGCTATGGCTACACCTTC. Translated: CASINRGYGYTF.

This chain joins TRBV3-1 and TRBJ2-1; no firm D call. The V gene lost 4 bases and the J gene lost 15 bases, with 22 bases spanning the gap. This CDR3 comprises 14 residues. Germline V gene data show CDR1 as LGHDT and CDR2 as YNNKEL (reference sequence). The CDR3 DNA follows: TGTGCCAGCAGCCTCAGCCGGGCGACGTCTTGGCCGTTCTTC. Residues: CASSLSRATSWPFF.

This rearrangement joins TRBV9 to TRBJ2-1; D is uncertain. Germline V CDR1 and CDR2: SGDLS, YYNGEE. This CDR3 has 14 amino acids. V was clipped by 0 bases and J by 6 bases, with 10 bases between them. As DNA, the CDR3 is TGTGCCAGCAGCGTAGCGAAACATGGCAATGAGCAGTTCTTC. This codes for CASSVAKHGNEQFF.

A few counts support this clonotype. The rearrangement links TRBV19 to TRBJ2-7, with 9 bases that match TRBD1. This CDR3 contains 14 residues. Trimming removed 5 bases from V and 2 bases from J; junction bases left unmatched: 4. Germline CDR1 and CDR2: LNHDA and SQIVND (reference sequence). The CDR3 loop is CASSAGTGTYEQYV. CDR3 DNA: TGTGCCAGTAGTGCGGGGACAGGGACCTACGAGCAGTACGTC.

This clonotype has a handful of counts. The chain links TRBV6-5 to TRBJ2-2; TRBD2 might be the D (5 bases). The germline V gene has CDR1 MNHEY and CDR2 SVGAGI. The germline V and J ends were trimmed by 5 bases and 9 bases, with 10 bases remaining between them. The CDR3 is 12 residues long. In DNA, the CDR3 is TGTGCCAGCAGTCCCAGCGGTTGGGAGCTGTTTTTT. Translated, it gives CASSPSGWELFF.

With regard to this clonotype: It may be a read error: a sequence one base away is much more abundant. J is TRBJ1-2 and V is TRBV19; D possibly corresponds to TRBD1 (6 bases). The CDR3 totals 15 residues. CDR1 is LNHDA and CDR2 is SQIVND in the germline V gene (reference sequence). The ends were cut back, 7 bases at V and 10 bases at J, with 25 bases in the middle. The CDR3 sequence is CASTYGASGDDDYTF. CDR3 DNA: TGTGCCAGTACCTATGGGGCCTCAGGGGATGATGACTACACCTTC.

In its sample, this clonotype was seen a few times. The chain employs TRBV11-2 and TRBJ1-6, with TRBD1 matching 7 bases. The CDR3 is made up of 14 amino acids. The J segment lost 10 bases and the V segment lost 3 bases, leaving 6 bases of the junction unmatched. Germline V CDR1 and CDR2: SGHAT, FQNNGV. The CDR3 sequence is CASSFNRGGSPLHF. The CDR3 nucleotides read TGTGCCAGCAGCTTTAACAGGGGAGGCTCACCCCTCCACTTT.

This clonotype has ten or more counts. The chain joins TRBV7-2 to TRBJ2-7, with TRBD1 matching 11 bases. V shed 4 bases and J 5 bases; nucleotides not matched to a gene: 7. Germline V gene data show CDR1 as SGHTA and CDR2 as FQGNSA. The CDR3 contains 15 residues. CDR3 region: CASSSVDRGLHEQYF. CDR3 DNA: TGTGCCAGCAGCTCGGTGGACAGGGGGCTCCACGAGCAGTACTTC. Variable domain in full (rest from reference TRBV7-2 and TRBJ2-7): GAGVSQSPSNKVTEKGKDVELRCDPISGHTALYWYRQSLGQGLEFLIYFQGNSAPDKSGLPSDRFSAERTGGSVSTLTIQRTQQEDSAVYLCASSSVDRGLHEQYFGPGTRLTVT.

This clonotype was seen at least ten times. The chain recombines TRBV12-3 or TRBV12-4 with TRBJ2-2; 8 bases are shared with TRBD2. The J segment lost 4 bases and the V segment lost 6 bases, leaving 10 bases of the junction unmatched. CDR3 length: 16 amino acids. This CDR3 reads CASSFLTGGPTGELFF. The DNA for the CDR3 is TGTGCCAGCAGCTTCCTAACGGGGGGGCCCACCGGGGAGCTGTTTTTT.

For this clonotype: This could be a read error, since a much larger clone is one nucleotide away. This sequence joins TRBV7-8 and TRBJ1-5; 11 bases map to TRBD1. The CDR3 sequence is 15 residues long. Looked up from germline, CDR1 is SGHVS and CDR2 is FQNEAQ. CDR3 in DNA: TGTGCCAGCCGCCGAGGACAGGGGGCCGGGCAGCTCCAGCATTTT. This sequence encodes CASRRGQGAGQLQHF.

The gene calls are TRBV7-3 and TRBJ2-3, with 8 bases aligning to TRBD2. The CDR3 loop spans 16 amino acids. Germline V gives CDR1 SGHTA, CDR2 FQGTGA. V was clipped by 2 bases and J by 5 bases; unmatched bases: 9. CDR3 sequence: CASSLVPFSGEDTQYF. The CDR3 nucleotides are TGTGCCAGCAGCTTAGTCCCCTTTAGCGGGGAAGATACGCAGTATTTT.

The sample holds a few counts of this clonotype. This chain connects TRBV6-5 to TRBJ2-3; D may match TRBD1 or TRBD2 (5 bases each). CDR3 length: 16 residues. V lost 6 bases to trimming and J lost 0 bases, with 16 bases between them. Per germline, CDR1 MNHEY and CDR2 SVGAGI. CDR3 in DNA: TGTGCCAGCAGCCCCGTAGCGACAGCGAGCACAGATACGCAGTATTTT. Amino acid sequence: CASSPVATASTDTQYF.